The clone carrying this T cell receptor beta chain occurred a few times. The antigen is undetermined. V gave up 0 bases and J gave up 3 bases, with 10 bases separating them. Looked up from germline, CDR1 is SGHRS and CDR2 is YFSETQ. The CDR3 totals 15 residues. Expressed TCRB transcripts were sequenced after all isolated RNA was converted to cDNA. Profiling relied on immunoSEQ multiplex PCR, and the TCRdb table lists in-frame clones only, not all of them. In the table there are a few hundred thousand clones, over 8.5% of which are singletons. This specimen belongs to a study of beta chain features in type 1 diabetes. Findings of the study overall: Moderately but significantly shorter TCRB CDR3s were found in Type 1 diabetes patients in all four CD4+ subsets. Any HLA-type effect on TCRB rearrangement remained unresolved here.

The clonotype originates from a young man with type 1 diabetes. Sequencing was done on a sample of central memory CD4+ T cells from blood. The rearrangement joins TRBV5-1 to TRBJ2-1; the D is unclear. The CDR3, as DNA: TGCGCCAGCAGCTTGGAAAGTCCCCGCTACAATGAGCAGTTCTTC. It is translated as CASSLESPRYNEQFF.